This T cell receptor (beta chain) was identified during a study of T cells in Graves' hyperthyroidism and ophthalmopathy. TCR beta CDR3 regions were amplified from RNA. The HTBI primer set served for first-round RT-PCR of the TCR CDR3. MiXCR, run by TCRdb on the multiplex PCR reads, gives a single entry per CDR3 protein. This table holds approximately 740,000 distinct CDR3 sequences, less than 15% found once. Uncontrolled infection, other autoimmune disease, pregnancy or lactation excluded patients. V gave up 5 bases and J gave up 6 bases, with 22 bases separating them. CDR3 length equals 17 residues. This clonotype has at least ten counts.

The J gene is TRBJ2-2, the V gene TRBV12-3 or TRBV12-4; weak D call: TRBD1 (5 bases). The sequence came from a woman aged 18-29 years with Graves' hyperthyroidism. What was sequenced was blood. The CDR3 region has the DNA TGTGCCAGCAGTCTAACCTCGGACACCCTTTCCCCCGGGGAGCTGTTTTTT. Its translation: CASSLTSDTLSPGELFF.